The 26 T cell receptor beta chains given below trace back to one sample, sequenced in a study of OX40 agonist ivuxolimab in advanced cancers. Clones were read by immunoSEQ multiplex PCR, and TCRdb kept only the in-frame ones, dropping some. Found here are just under 85,000 clones, over 80% of them singletons; the top ten hold approximately 0.9%. Sequences were derived from CD4+ or CD8+ T cells sorted from blood, sampled in a trial of the OX40 agonist ivuxolimab. Every receptor here comes from an adult with an advanced solid tumor such as melanoma, head and neck, liver or kidney cancer.

The chain recombines TRBV30 with TRBJ2-7; TRBD1 agrees at 7 bases. V was clipped by 4 bases and J by 7 bases; unmatched bases: 13. The CDR3 is made up of 14 amino acids. Germline CDR1 is GTSNPN and CDR2 is SVGIG (reference sequence). CDR3 bases: TGTGCCTGGACGCCGGACGACAGGGTTTGGGAGCAGTACTTC. As protein: CAWTPDDRVWEQYF.

The chain employs TRBV7-2 and TRBJ1-1; 7 bases agree with TRBD1. This CDR3 has 13 residues. V gave up 3 bases and J gave up 7 bases; unmatched junction bases: 5. The V gene's germline CDR1 is SGHTA and CDR2 FQGNSA. The CDR3 loop is CASSFTRDSEAFF. The DNA for the CDR3 is TGTGCCAGCAGCTTCACCCGGGACAGTGAAGCTTTCTTT.

The chain joins TRBV14 to TRBJ2-7, with 8 bases that match TRBD1. The V and J ends lost 2 bases and 2 bases, in that order; junction bases with no gene match: 8. The CDR3 has 16 amino acids. The germline V gene encodes CDR1 SGHDN and CDR2 FVKESK. DNA for the CDR3: TGTGCCAGCAGCCAACGGCTTGGACAGGGCACCTACGAGCAGTACTTC. This codes for CASSQRLGQGTYEQYF.

V gene TRBV7-2 combines with J gene TRBJ1-3; maybe TRBD1 (6 bases). This CDR3 is 15 amino acids long. V was pared by 8 bases and J by 2 bases, with 16 bases between. The V gene's germline CDR1 is SGHTA and CDR2 FQGNSA. This CDR3 is CASSNTGSPGNTIYF. CDR3 sequence (DNA): TGTGCCAGCTCAAATACAGGGAGCCCTGGAAACACCATATATTTT.

This clone showed up just a few times. The V and J genes are TRBV30 and TRBJ2-7; 7 bases map to TRBD2. J was trimmed by 2 bases and V by 0 bases; bases with no gene match: 7. Looked up from germline, CDR1 is GTSNPN and CDR2 is SVGIG (reference sequence). This CDR3 is 15 amino acids long. CDR3 residues: CAWSVGQGGTYEQYF. CDR3 DNA: TGTGCCTGGAGTGTAGGGCAGGGAGGGACCTACGAGCAGTACTTC.

The chain links TRBV5-6 to TRBJ2-2; D is possibly TRBD1 (5 bases). The CDR3 totals 15 residues. Trimming shortened V by 1 base and J by 2 bases, and 9 bases separated the two germline ends. Looked up from germline, CDR1 is SGHDT and CDR2 is YYEEEE. The CDR3 sequence is CASSLIGVNTGELFF. The CDR3 region has the DNA TGTGCCAGCAGCTTGATAGGGGTCAACACCGGGGAGCTGTTTTTT.

The chain links TRBV6-6 to TRBJ2-7; D possibly corresponds to TRBD1 (7 bases). CDR3 length: 15 amino acids. CDR1 is MNHNY and CDR2 is SVGAGI in the germline V gene (reference sequence). Trimming removed 2 bases from V and 3 bases from J, with 14 bases in between. The CDR3 spells CASSYPPGGNYEQYF. The DNA of the CDR3 is TGTGCCAGCAGTTACCCGCCAGGGGGGAACTACGAGCAGTACTTC.

The rearrangement uses TRBV5-5 and TRBJ1-4, with D unclear. CDR3 length: 15 amino acids. Germline V gives CDR1 SGHKS, CDR2 YYEKEE (reference sequence). The V end was cut by 4 bases, the J end by 0 bases, with 10 bases between. The CDR3 DNA follows: TGTGCCAGCAGCGCAGGAGATGCAACTAATGAAAAACTGTTTTTT. Protein product: CASSAGDATNEKLFF.

The chain employs TRBV6-5 and TRBJ2-7; TRBD1 matches 10 bases. Germline-derived CDR1 and CDR2 are MNHEY and SVGAGI. There are 15 residues in the CDR3. J gave up 4 bases and V 4 bases, and 7 bases lay outside the gene matches. The CDR3 spells CASSFRDRGGYEQYF. The CDR3, as DNA: TGTGCCAGCAGTTTCAGGGACAGGGGTGGATACGAGCAGTACTTC.

The gene calls are TRBV4-3 and TRBJ1-1; D call uncertain. V was pared by 0 bases and J by 1 base, with 18 bases between. Germline V gene lookup returns CDR1 LGHNA and CDR2 YSLEER. There are 18 residues in the CDR3. The CDR3: CASSQESLGRRSNTEAFF. The DNA for the CDR3 is TGCGCCAGCAGCCAAGAGAGTTTGGGGAGACGGTCGAACACTGAAGCTTTCTTT.

The chain couples TRBV19 to TRBJ2-5, with D possibly being TRBD2 (6 bases). V was trimmed by 4 bases and J by 5 bases, leaving 17 bases between them. CDR1 is LNHDA, CDR2 SQIVND, per germline (reference sequence). The CDR3 is made up of 15 amino acids. The CDR3: CASSNRLDRVETQYF. Here the CDR3 DNA reads TGTGCCAGTAGTAACCGACTAGACCGGGTGGAGACCCAGTACTTC. The full variable domain, its missing parts supplied by reference TRBV19 and TRBJ2-5, is DGGITQSPKYLFRKEGQNVTLSCEQNLNHDAMYWYRQDPGQGLRLIYYSQIVNDFQKGDIAEGYSVSREKKESFPLTVTSAQKNPTAFYLCASSNRLDRVETQYFGPGTRLLVL.

This clone was observed a handful of times. This rearrangement joins TRBV7-3 to TRBJ2-3; 8 nucleotides align to TRBD2. Germline CDR1 SGHTA, CDR2 FQGTGA. The ends lost 5 bases at V and 2 bases at J; junction bases unmatched: 3. The CDR3 extends over 14 amino acids. CDR3 sequence reads: CASSPGLDTDTQYF. DNA of the CDR3: TGTGCCAGCAGCCCGGGACTAGACACAGATACGCAGTATTTT.

The gene calls are TRBV9 and TRBJ2-3; tentative D call: TRBD2 (5 bases). This CDR3 has 15 residues. CDR1 is SGDLS, CDR2 YYNGEE, per germline. V lost 1 base, J lost 0 bases, and 9 bases lay in between. CDR3 in amino acids: CASSVTRLSTDTQYF. CDR3 bases: TGTGCCAGCAGCGTAACTAGGCTCAGCACAGATACGCAGTATTTT.

The chain recombines TRBV5-1 with TRBJ1-5, with D unclear. Trimming stripped 4 bases from V and 0 bases from J, with 5 bases between. The length of the CDR3 is 13 residues. Germline values: CDR1 SGHRS, CDR2 YFSETQ. The CDR3 region is CASSQDSNQPQHF. The CDR3 DNA sequence: TGCGCCAGCAGCCAGGATAGCAATCAGCCCCAGCATTTT.

The J gene is TRBJ2-5, the V gene TRBV5-4; 7 bases are shared with TRBD1. The CDR3 runs 15 residues. Per germline, CDR1 SGHNT and CDR2 YYREEE (reference sequence). J gave up 7 bases and V 4 bases, and 13 bases lay outside the gene matches. Here the CDR3 DNA reads TGTGCCAGCAGCGAGGGACAGTCTACTCCGGGGACCCAGTACTTC. It translates to CASSEGQSTPGTQYF.

This sequence joins TRBV30 and TRBJ2-7, with 8 bases matching TRBD2. Per the germline V gene, CDR1 is GTSNPN and CDR2 is SVGIG (reference sequence). This CDR3 spans 14 amino acids. The J segment lost 4 bases and the V segment lost 4 bases, leaving 9 bases of the junction unmatched. The DNA for the CDR3 is TGTGCCTGGAATGGAGCGGGGGCCGAGTACGAGCAGTACTTC. Translation gives CAWNGAGAEYEQYF.

The chain recombines TRBV19 with TRBJ1-5; D is unclear. V lost 10 bases to trimming and J lost 5 bases, with 15 bases between them. This CDR3 has 13 amino acids. CDR1 is LNHDA and CDR2 is SQIVND in the germline V gene (reference sequence). CDR3 region: CATGLSVDQPQHF. CDR3 nucleotide sequence: TGTGCCACCGGCCTGTCAGTGGATCAGCCCCAGCATTTT.

The genes are TRBV6-1 and TRBJ1-1; possibly TRBD1 for D (5 bases). This CDR3 region has 14 residues. V was clipped by 10 bases and J by 1 base, with 16 bases between them. Germline CDR1 and CDR2: MNHNS and SASEGT. DNA of the CDR3: TGTGCCACCCGAAGGGAGGGGCGGAACACTGAAGCTTTCTTT. Translation gives CATRREGRNTEAFF.

This clone was seen more than once but under ten times. This chain connects TRBV30 to TRBJ2-7; D uncertain. The length of the CDR3 is 14 residues. Germline V gene sequence: CDR1 GTSNPN, CDR2 SVGIG (reference sequence). Deletions cut 0 bases from V and 1 base from J, with 10 bases between. This CDR3 reads CAWSVTRKSYEQYF. Written as DNA, the CDR3 is TGTGCCTGGAGTGTAACGCGGAAGTCCTACGAGCAGTACTTC. The full variable domain, rest sourced from reference TRBV30 and TRBJ2-7, is SQTIHQWPATLVQPVGSPLSLECTVEGTSNPNLYWYRQAAGRGLQLLFYSVGIGQISSEVPQNLSASRPQDRQFILSSKKLLLSDSGFYLCAWSVTRKSYEQYFGPGTRLTVT.

The J gene is TRBJ1-1, the V gene TRBV6-1; D call uncertain. The germline gives CDR1 MNHNS, CDR2 SASEGT. The CDR3 extends over 12 amino acids. V was cut by 5 bases and J by 0 bases, with 4 bases left in between. The CDR3 sequence: CASSIMNTEAFF. CDR3 nucleotides: TGTGCCAGCAGTATAATGAACACTGAAGCTTTCTTT.

The rearrangement joins TRBV12-5 to TRBJ2-1; a weak D match, TRBD1 (6 bases). The germline V gene encodes CDR1 LGHNT and CDR2 FRNRAP. This CDR3 comprises 16 residues. V gave up 5 bases and J gave up 3 bases, with 17 bases separating them. The CDR3 loop is CASGPQARGGYNEQFF. The CDR3, as DNA: TGTGCTAGTGGTCCCCAAGCCAGGGGTGGCTACAATGAGCAGTTCTTC. The whole variable domain, filled in from reference TRBV12-5 and TRBJ2-1, reads DARVTQTPRHKVTEMGQEVTMRCQPILGHNTVFWYRQTMMQGLELLAYFRNRAPLDDSGMPKDRFSAEMPDATLATLKIQPSEPRDSAVYFCASGPQARGGYNEQFFGPGTRLTVL.

The rearrangement joins TRBV7-9 to TRBJ1-4, with D possibly TRBD1 on 6 matching bases. V was shortened by 1 base and J by 8 bases, with 14 bases between the two germline ends. Germline CDR1 is SEHNR and CDR2 is FQNEAQ (reference sequence). The length of the CDR3 is 15 residues. The CDR3 bases are TGTGCCAGCAGCTTAGGAGGCAGGGGTCGAGAAAAACTGTTTTTT. This translates into CASSLGGRGREKLFF.

This sequence joins TRBV6-5 and TRBJ1-2; TRBD1 is a possible D gene (5 bases). The CDR3 covers 13 residues. Germline CDR1 and CDR2: MNHEY and SVGAGI. V gave up 8 bases and J gave up 7 bases, with 17 bases separating them. The CDR3 reads CASVGTADGGYTF. CDR3 sequence (DNA): TGTGCCAGCGTGGGGACCGCCGACGGTGGCTACACCTTC.

The V gene is TRBV7-8, the J gene TRBJ1-2, with D tentatively TRBD1 (5 bases). The ends were cut back, 1 base at V and 7 bases at J, with 13 bases in the middle. Germline values: CDR1 SGHVS, CDR2 FQNEAQ. The CDR3 has 14 amino acids. For the CDR3, the DNA is TGTGCCAGCAGCTTAGGAGAGGGGTGGGTTGGCTACACCTTC. It is translated as CASSLGEGWVGYTF. Supplemented by reference TRBV7-8 and TRBJ1-2, the full variable domain reads GAGVSQSPRYKVAKRGQDVALRCDPISGHVSLFWYQQALGQGPEFLTYFQNEAQLDKSGLPSDRFFAERPEGSVSTLKIQRTQQEDSAVYLCASSLGEGWVGYTFGSGTRLTVV.

The J gene is TRBJ1-6, the V gene TRBV6-1; D is unresolved. CDR3 length: 15 residues. Deletions cut 2 bases from V and 10 bases from J, with 15 bases between. Germline CDR1 is MNHNS and CDR2 is SASEGT. DNA for the CDR3: TGTGCCAGCAGTGAACATGGGTCCAGTGAGTCACCCCTCCACTTT. Its translation: CASSEHGSSESPLHF.

The chain carries TRBV11-2 and TRBJ1-3, with D hard to call. Trimming took 1 base from V and 0 from J, leaving 13 bases between them. Per the germline V gene, CDR1 is SGHAT and CDR2 is FQNNGV. This CDR3 comprises 17 residues. The CDR3 coding sequence is TGTGCCAGCAGCTTAGGGTGGGCAGGATACTCTGGAAACACCATATATTTT. Translating gives CASSLGWAGYSGNTIYF.